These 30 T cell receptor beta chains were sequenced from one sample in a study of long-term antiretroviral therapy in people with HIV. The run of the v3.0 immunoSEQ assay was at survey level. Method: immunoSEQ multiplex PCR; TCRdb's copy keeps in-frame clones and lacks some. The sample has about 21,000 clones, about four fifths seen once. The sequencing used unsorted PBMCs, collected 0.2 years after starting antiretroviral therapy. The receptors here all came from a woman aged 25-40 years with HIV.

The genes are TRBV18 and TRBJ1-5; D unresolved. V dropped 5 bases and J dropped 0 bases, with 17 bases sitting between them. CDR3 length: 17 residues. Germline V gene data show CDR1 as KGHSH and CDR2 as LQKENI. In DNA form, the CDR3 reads TGTGCCAGCTCAATATCAGTAAAGCGTGATAGCAATCAGCCCCAGCATTTT. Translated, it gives CASSISVKRDSNQPQHF.

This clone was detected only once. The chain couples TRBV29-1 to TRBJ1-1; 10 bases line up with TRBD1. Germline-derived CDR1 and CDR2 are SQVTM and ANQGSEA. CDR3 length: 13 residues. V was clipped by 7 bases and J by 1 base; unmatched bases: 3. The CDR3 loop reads CSATGGGNTEAFF. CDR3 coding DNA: TGCAGCGCGACAGGGGGCGGGAACACTGAAGCTTTCTTT.

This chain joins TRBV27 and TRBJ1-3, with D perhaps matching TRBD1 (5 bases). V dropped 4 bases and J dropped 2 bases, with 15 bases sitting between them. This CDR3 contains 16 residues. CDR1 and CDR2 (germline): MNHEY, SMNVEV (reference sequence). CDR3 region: CASSSWAAGTGNTIYF. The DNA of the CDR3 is TGTGCCAGCAGTTCTTGGGCGGCAGGGACTGGAAACACCATATATTTT.

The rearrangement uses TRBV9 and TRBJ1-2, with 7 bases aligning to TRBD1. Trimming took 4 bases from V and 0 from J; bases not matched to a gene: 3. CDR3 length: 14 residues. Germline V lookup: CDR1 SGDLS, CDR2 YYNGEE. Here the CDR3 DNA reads TGTGCCAGCAGCAAGGGGGCCTCTAACTATGGCTACACCTTC. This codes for CASSKGASNYGYTF.

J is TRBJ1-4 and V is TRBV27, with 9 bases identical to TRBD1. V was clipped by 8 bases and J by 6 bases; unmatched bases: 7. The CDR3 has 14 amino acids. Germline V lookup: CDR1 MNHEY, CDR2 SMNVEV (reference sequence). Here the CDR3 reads CASGPTGGDEKLFF. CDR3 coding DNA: TGTGCCAGCGGCCCGACAGGGGGGGATGAAAAACTGTTTTTT. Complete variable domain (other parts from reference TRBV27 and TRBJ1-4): EAQVTQNPRYLITVTGKKLTVTCSQNMNHEYMSWYRQDPGLGLRQIYYSMNVEVTDKGDVPEGYKVSRKEKRNFPLILESPSPNQTSLYFCASGPTGGDEKLFFGSGTQLSVL.

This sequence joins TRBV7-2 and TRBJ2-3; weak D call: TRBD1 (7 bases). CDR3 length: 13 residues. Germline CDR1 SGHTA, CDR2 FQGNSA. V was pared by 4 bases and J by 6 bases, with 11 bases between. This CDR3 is CASSYRGLDTQYF. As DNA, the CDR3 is TGTGCCAGCAGCTACAGGGGACTCGATACGCAGTATTTT.

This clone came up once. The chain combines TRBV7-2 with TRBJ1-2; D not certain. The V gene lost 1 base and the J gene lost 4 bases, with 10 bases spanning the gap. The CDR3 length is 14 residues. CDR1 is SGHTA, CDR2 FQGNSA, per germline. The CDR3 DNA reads TGTGCCAGCAGCTTAGGCGGATCCACCTATGGCTACACCTTC. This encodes CASSLGGSTYGYTF.

The CDR3 loop is CASSMSGTGMADTQYF. CDR3 coding DNA: TGTGCCAGCAGCATGTCCGGGACAGGGATGGCAGATACGCAGTATTTT. The chain is built from TRBV7-3 and TRBJ2-3; 9 nucleotides line up with TRBD1. V was pared by 5 bases and J by 4 bases, with 10 bases of the junction left unmatched. Germline CDR1 is SGHTA and CDR2 is FQGTGA. The CDR3 has 16 amino acids.

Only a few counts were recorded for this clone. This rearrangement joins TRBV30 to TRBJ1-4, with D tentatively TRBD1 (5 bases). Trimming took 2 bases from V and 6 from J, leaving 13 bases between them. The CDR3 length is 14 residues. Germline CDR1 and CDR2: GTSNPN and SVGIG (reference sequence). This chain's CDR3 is CAWSFNQGYEKLFF. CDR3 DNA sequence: TGTGCCTGGAGTTTTAATCAGGGCTATGAAAAACTGTTTTTT.

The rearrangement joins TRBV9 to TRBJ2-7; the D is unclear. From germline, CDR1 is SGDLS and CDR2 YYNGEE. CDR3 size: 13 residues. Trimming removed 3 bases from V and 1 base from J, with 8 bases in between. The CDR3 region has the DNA TGTGCCAGCAGCGGGTCTGGATCCTACGAGCAGTACTTC. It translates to CASSGSGSYEQYF. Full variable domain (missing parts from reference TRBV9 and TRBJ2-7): DSGVTQTPKHLITATGQRVTLRCSPRSGDLSVYWYQQSLDQGLQFLIQYYNGEERAKGNILERFSAQQFPDLHSELNLSSLELGDSALYFCASSGSGSYEQYFGPGTRLTVT.

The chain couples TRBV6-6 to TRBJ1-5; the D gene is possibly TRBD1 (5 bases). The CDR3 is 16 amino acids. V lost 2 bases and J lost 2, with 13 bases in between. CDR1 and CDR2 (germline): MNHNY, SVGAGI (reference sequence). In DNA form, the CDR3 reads TGTGCCAGCAGTTACGCGGCGAGGGACGGCAATCAGCCCCAGCATTTT. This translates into CASSYAARDGNQPQHF.

The DNA for the CDR3 is TGTGCCAGCAGCTTGGCGGATAGGGGCTTCAGCTCTGGGGCCAACGTCCTGACTTTC. Amino acid sequence: CASSLADRGFSSGANVLTF. The chain employs TRBV5-6 and TRBJ2-6, with D perhaps TRBD1 (5 bases). The CDR3 extends over 19 amino acids. V gave up 0 bases and J gave up 0 bases, with 16 bases separating them. Germline V gives CDR1 SGHDT, CDR2 YYEEEE.

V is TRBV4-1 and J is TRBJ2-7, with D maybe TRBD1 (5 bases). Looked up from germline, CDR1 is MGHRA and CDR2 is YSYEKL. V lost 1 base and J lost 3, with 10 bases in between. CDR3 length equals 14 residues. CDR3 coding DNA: TGCGCCAGCAGCCAAGTAGACAGCTTCTACGAGCAGTACTTC. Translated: CASSQVDSFYEQYF.

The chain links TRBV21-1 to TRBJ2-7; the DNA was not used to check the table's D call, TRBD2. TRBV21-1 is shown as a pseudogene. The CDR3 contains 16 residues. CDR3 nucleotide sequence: TGTGCCAGCAGCAGTCGTTTCCCAAACCCAAGGGTACGGGGGGGAGTC. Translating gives CASSSRFPNPRVRGGV.

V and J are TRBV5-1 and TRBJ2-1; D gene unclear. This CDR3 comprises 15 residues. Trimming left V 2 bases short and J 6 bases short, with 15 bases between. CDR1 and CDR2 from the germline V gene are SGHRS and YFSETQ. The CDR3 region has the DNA TGCGCCAGCAGCTTTTTTGCGCCCGAGACCAATGAGCAGTTCTTC. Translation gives CASSFFAPETNEQFF. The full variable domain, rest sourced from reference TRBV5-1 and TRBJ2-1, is KAGVTQTPRYLIKTRGQQVTLSCSPISGHRSVSWYQQTPGQGLQFLFEYFSETQRNKGNFPGRFSGRQFSNSRSEMNVSTLELGDSALYLCASSFFAPETNEQFFGPGTRLTVL.

CDR3 DNA: TGTGCCAGCAGCTTGGGGGACAGAGGCTACACCTTC. Its translation is CASSLGDRGYTF. This chain links TRBV5-6 with TRBJ1-2; 7 positions match TRBD1. This CDR3 has 12 residues. V shed 0 bases and J 8 bases; nucleotides not matched to a gene: 1. CDR1 and CDR2 (germline): SGHDT, YYEEEE.

CDR3 sequence reads: CASSWGYQSSYNEQFF. The CDR3 coding sequence is TGTGCCAGCAGCTGGGGGTATCAGAGCTCCTACAATGAGCAGTTCTTC. This chain joins TRBV7-2 and TRBJ2-1; D assignment may be TRBD1 or TRBD2 (5 bases each). The CDR3 spans 16 residues. The germline V and J ends were trimmed by 4 bases and 0 bases, with 13 bases remaining between them. The germline V gene has CDR1 SGHTA and CDR2 FQGNSA.

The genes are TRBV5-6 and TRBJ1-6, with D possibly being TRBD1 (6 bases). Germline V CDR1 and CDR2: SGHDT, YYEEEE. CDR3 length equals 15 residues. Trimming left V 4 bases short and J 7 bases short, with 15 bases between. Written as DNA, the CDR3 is TGTGCCAGCAGCCAGCGGGCAGGGGTAAATTCACCCCTCCACTTT. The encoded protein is CASSQRAGVNSPLHF.

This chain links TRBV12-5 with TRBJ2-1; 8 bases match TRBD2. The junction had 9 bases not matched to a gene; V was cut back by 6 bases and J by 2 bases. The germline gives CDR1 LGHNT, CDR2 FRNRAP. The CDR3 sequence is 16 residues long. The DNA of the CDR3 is TGTGCTAGTGGCCGGGGGGGAGTTGGGGCCTACAATGAGCAGTTCTTC. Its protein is CASGRGGVGAYNEQFF.

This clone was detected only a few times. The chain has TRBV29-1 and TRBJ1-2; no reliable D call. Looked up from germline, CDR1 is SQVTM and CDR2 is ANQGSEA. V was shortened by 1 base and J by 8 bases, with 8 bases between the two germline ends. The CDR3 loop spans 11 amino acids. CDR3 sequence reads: CSVEVLSGYTF. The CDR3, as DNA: TGCAGCGTTGAAGTCCTGAGCGGCTACACCTTC.

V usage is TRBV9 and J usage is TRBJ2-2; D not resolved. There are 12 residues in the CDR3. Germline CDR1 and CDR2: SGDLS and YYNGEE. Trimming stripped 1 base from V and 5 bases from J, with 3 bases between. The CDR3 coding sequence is TGTGCCAGCAGCGTAAAGACCGGGGAGCTGTTTTTT. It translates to CASSVKTGELFF.

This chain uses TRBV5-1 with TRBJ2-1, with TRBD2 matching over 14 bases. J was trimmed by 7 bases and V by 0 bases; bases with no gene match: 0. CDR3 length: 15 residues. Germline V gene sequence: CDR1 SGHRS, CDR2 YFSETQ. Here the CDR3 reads CASSLGLAGGNEQFF. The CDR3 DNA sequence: TGCGCCAGCAGCTTGGGACTAGCGGGGGGGAATGAGCAGTTCTTC. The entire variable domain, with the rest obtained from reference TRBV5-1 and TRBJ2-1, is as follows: KAGVTQTPRYLIKTRGQQVTLSCSPISGHRSVSWYQQTPGQGLQFLFEYFSETQRNKGNFPGRFSGRQFSNSRSEMNVSTLELGDSALYLCASSLGLAGGNEQFFGPGTRLTVL.

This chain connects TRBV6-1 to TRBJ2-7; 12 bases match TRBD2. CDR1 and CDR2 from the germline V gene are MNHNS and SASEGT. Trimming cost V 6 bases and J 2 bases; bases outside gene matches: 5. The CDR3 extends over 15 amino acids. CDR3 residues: CASRATSGGAYEQYF. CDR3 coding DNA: TGTGCCAGCAGGGCGACTAGCGGGGGCGCCTACGAGCAGTACTTC.

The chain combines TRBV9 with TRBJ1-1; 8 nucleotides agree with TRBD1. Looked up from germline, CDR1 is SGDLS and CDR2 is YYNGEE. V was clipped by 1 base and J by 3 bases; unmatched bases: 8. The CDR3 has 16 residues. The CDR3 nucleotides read TGTGCCAGCAGCGTACGGACAGGGTCGGAGGACACTGAAGCTTTCTTT. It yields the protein CASSVRTGSEDTEAFF.

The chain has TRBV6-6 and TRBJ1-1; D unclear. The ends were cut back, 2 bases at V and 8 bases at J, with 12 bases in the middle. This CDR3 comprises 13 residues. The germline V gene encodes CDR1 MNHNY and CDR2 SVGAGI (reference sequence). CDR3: CASSYHSTSEAFF. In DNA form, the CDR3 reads TGTGCCAGCAGTTACCACAGTACGTCCGAAGCTTTCTTT.

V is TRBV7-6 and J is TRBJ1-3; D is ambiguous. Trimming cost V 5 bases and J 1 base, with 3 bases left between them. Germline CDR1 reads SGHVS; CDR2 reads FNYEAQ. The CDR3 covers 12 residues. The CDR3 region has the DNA TGTGCCAGCAGCCCATCTGGAAACACCATATATTTT. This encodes CASSPSGNTIYF.

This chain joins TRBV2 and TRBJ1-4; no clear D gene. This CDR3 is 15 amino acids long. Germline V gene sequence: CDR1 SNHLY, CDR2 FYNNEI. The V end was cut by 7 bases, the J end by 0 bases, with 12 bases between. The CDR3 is CASKGSTATNEKLFF. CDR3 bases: TGTGCCAGCAAGGGTTCGACGGCAACTAATGAAAAACTGTTTTTT.

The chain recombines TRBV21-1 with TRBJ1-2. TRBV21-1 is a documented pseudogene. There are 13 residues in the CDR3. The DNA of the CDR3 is TGTGCCAGCAGCAAAGGACGGATCTTTGGCTACACCTTC. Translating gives CASSKGRIFGYTF.

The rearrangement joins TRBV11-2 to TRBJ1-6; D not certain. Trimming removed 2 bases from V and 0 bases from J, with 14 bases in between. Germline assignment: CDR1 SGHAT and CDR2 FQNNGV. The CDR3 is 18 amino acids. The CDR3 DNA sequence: TGTGCCAGCAGCTTAAGTCTGAAGGGAAGCTCCTATAATTCACCCCTCCACTTT. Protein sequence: CASSLSLKGSSYNSPLHF.

The CDR3 region is CASTTLTGSRELFF. The CDR3 DNA reads as TGTGCCAGTACCACCCTAACCGGGTCCAGGGAGCTGTTTTTT. This chain links TRBV19 with TRBJ2-2; no clear D. Deletions cut 7 bases from V and 9 bases from J, with 18 bases between. The germline gives CDR1 LNHDA, CDR2 SQIVND (reference sequence). The CDR3 extends over 14 amino acids.